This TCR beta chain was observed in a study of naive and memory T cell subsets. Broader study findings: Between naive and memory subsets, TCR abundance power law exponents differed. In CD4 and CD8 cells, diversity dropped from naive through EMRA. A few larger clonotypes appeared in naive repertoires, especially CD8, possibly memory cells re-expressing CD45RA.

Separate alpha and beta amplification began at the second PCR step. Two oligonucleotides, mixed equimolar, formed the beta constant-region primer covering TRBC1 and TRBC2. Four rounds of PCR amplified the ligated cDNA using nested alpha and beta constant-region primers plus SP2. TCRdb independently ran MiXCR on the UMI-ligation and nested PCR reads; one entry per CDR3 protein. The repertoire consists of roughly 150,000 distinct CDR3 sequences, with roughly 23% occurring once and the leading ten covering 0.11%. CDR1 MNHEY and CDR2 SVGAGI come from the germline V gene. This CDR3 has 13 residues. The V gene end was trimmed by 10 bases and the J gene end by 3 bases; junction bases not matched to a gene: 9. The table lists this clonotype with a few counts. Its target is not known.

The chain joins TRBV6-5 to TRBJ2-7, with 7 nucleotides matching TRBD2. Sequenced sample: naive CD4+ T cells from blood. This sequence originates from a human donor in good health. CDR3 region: CATARRENYEQYF. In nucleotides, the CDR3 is TGTGCCACAGCCCGGCGGGAGAACTACGAGCAGTACTTC.